The present entry profiles one T cell receptor beta chain with its context. Antigen unknown. Amplified TCR beta CDR3 regions derived from RNA transcripts. An initial round of RT-PCR targeting the TCR CDR3 relied on the HTBI primer set. MiXCR, applied by TCRdb to the multiplex PCR reads, yields one record per CDR3 protein. The table records approximately 600,000 distinct CDR3 sequences, approximately 14% of them present only once. Patients affected by ophthalmopathy presented a Clinical Activity Score of at least 3, a NOSPECS grade of at least 4, and disease duration below 3 months. The diagnostic basis comprised clinical symptoms, serum thyroxine and TRAb, thyroid ultrasound and orbital computed tomography. The data stem from a study of T cells in Graves' hyperthyroidism and ophthalmopathy. Study-wide points: Separating ophthalmopathy from stable hyperthyroidism was achieved by a 13 V-J model. Most clonotypes expanded in the thyroid (above 0.001) were also present in blood.

Sequencing input: blood. The TCR was taken from a woman aged 40 to 50 with Graves' ophthalmopathy.

In DNA, the CDR3 is TGTGCCAGTAGATGGCTAGCGGGAGGTTCTTTGAATGAGCAGTTCTTC. This gives the protein CASRWLAGGSLNEQFF. V usage is TRBV19 and J usage is TRBJ2-1, with 11 bases fitting TRBD2. CDR1 is LNHDA and CDR2 is SQIVND in the germline V gene (reference sequence). The CDR3 totals 16 residues. Losses at the gene ends were 6 bases for V and 7 bases for J; bases not matched to a gene: 11.